Listed here are 15 T cell receptor beta chains from one sample, sequenced in a study of identical twins (dated by TCRdb to about 2016). Library construction relied on 5' RACE. Sequencing instrument: Illumina HiSeq 2000. The public reads were quality trimmed at Q25 with fastp and then assembled into clones with MiXCR by TCRdb, keeping productive beta chains. For every CDR3 protein sequence, its rows merge into one entry that carries the most common genes and DNA. The sample records nearly 650,000 distinct CDR3 sequences, less than 9% of which are singletons. The ten top clones hold approximately 1.5% of the sample. These sequences were also reported in another study, on yellow fever vaccine responses in identical twins.

The specimen was PBMCs. The receptors shown here come from a woman aged 18-29 years in good health.

This clonotype was recorded many times. The chain is built from TRBV29-1 and TRBJ1-1, with D possibly TRBD1 on 5 matching bases. Trimming shortened V by 0 bases and J by 3 bases, and 17 bases separated the two germline ends. CDR3 size: 16 residues. Germline V gene sequence: CDR1 SQVTM, CDR2 ANQGSEA. The CDR3 here is CSVEDHPGPGDTEAFF. For the CDR3, the DNA is TGCAGCGTTGAAGACCATCCGGGTCCGGGGGACACTGAAGCTTTCTTT.

J is TRBJ2-3 and V is TRBV29-1; D perhaps matches TRBD2 (6 bases). This CDR3 region has 13 residues. Trimming took 4 bases from V and 2 from J, leaving 10 bases between them. From germline, CDR1 is SQVTM and CDR2 ANQGSEA. The CDR3 nucleotides read TGCAGCGTTGGCGGGACTCTCACAGATACGCAGTATTTT. Translating gives CSVGGTLTDTQYF.

This clonotype has at least ten counts. The rearrangement joins TRBV2 to TRBJ2-2, with 11 bases matching TRBD2. CDR1 and CDR2 (germline): SNHLY, FYNNEI. This CDR3 is built from 16 residues. After removal of 8 bases from V and 2 bases from J, the junction contained 7 bases not matched to a gene. The CDR3 here is CASPGTSGENTGELFF. CDR3 DNA sequence: TGTGCCAGCCCTGGGACTAGCGGAGAAAACACCGGGGAGCTGTTTTTT. The full variable domain, its missing parts supplied by reference TRBV2 and TRBJ2-2, is EPEVTQTPSHQVTQMGQEVILRCVPISNHLYFYWYRQILGQKVEFLVSFYNNEISEKSEIFDDQFSVERPDGSNFTLKIRSTKLEDSAMYFCASPGTSGENTGELFFGEGSRLTVL.

This chain connects TRBV28 to TRBJ2-5; weak D call: TRBD2 (5 bases). V was trimmed by 3 bases and J by 1 base, leaving 12 bases between them. This CDR3 comprises 15 residues. Germline assignment: CDR1 MDHEN and CDR2 SYDVKM. The DNA of the CDR3 is TGTGCCAGCAGTTTCCAGACGGGGTTCCAAGAGACCCAGTACTTC. Amino acid sequence: CASSFQTGFQETQYF.

This clonotype appeared many times. The V and J genes are TRBV12-3 or TRBV12-4 and TRBJ2-1; unclear D gene. Trimming took 5 bases from V and 1 from J, leaving 18 bases between them. The CDR3 extends over 17 amino acids. In DNA form, the CDR3 reads TGTGCCAGCAGTCCCACTCATGGGATCGCGTCCTACAATGAGCAGTTCTTC. This translates into CASSPTHGIASYNEQFF.

This clonotype came up a few times. The chain combines TRBV20-1 with TRBJ2-5; D is unresolved. This CDR3 contains 12 residues. CDR1 is DFQATT and CDR2 is SNEGSKA in the germline V gene (reference sequence). DNA for the CDR3: TGCAGCGCTCACGACCTACAGAGGACCCAGTACTTC. Protein sequence: CSAHDLQRTQYF.

The chain uses TRBV12-3 or TRBV12-4 and TRBJ2-1, with D tentatively TRBD1 or TRBD2 (5 bases each). V was cut by 6 bases and J by 2 bases, with 14 bases left in between. The CDR3 sequence is 15 residues long. Written as DNA, the CDR3 is TGTGCCAGCAGCTCCCCGGGACGCACCTACAATGAGCAGTTCTTC. Protein: CASSSPGRTYNEQFF.

The chain employs TRBV20-1 and TRBJ1-4, with D unresolved. Germline CDR1 and CDR2: DFQATT and SNEGSKA (reference sequence). V was cut by 0 bases and J by 8 bases, with 13 bases left in between. The CDR3 has 14 residues. In nucleotides, the CDR3 is TGCAGTGCTAGAGATGCCTCTAGTCTAGAAAAACTGTTTTTT. Translating gives CSARDASSLEKLFF.

This clonotype was observed many times. V usage is TRBV20-1 and J usage is TRBJ1-5, with D possibly matching TRBD1 (5 bases). V was pared by 0 bases and J by 2 bases, with 14 bases between. Germline V gene sequence: CDR1 DFQATT, CDR2 SNEGSKA (reference sequence). CDR3 length: 16 residues. The CDR3 spells CSARDPGPRGNQPQHF. Written as DNA, the CDR3 is TGCAGTGCTAGAGATCCGGGGCCACGGGGCAATCAGCCCCAGCATTTT.

Many counts were recorded for this clonotype. The chain combines TRBV28 with TRBJ2-7; TRBD2 aligns across 8 bases. Germline CDR1 is MDHEN and CDR2 is SYDVKM. The CDR3 is made up of 16 amino acids. With V trimmed by 0 bases and J by 1 base, 5 bases remained unmatched. The DNA for the CDR3 is TGTGCCAGCAGTTTATGGAGTGGCGGGAGGTCCTACGAGCAGTACTTC. Its translation is CASSLWSGGRSYEQYF.

The count of this clonotype is one. V and J are TRBV20-1 and TRBJ2-3; 7 bases map to TRBD2. Germline CDR1 is DFQATT and CDR2 is SNEGSKA (reference sequence). J gave up 4 bases and V 6 bases, and 13 bases lay outside the gene matches. The CDR3 is 15 residues long. As DNA, the CDR3 is TGCAGTGCCCCAAGGTGGCTAGCGGCTTCAGATACGCAGTATTTT. Its protein is CSAPRWLAASDTQYF.

This clonotype was recorded a few times. The chain uses TRBV27 and TRBJ2-5; 13 bases fit TRBD2. CDR1 is MNHEY and CDR2 is SMNVEV in the germline V gene (reference sequence). V dropped 5 bases and J dropped 2; count of bases not matched to a gene: 11. This CDR3 contains 18 residues. Written as DNA, the CDR3 is TGTGCCAGCAGTCCACAAGGACTAGCGGGAGTGCTACAAGAGACCCAGTACTTC. Protein product: CASSPQGLAGVLQETQYF.

V is TRBV5-1 and J is TRBJ2-3; D uncertain. Trimming removed 0 bases at V and 6 bases at J, with 11 bases between. Per germline, CDR1 SGHRS and CDR2 YFSETQ. There are 14 residues in the CDR3. The CDR3 region is CASSLGKPRDTQYF. The CDR3 coding sequence is TGCGCCAGCAGCTTGGGGAAACCGCGCGATACGCAGTATTTT.

This clonotype was observed a handful of times. J is TRBJ2-7 and V is TRBV27; 12 bases fit TRBD2. V was clipped by 2 bases and J by 5 bases; unmatched bases: 7. This CDR3 is 16 amino acids long. The germline gives CDR1 MNHEY, CDR2 SMNVEV (reference sequence). CDR3 sequence reads: CASSLRSSGGVHEQYV. Here the CDR3 DNA reads TGTGCCAGCAGTTTACGGTCTAGCGGGGGGGTCCACGAGCAGTACGTC.

This sequence joins TRBV20-1 and TRBJ1-2; no clear D. V lost 0 bases and J 7 bases, leaving 18 bases between the germline ends. Per the germline V gene, CDR1 is DFQATT and CDR2 is SNEGSKA (reference sequence). The CDR3 is made up of 15 amino acids. In nucleotides, the CDR3 is TGCAGTGCTAGAGATCTTATTATTTGGGAGGGTGGCTACACCTTC. Translated, it gives CSARDLIIWEGGYTF.